This record looks at one TCR beta chain sequence and its context. Its matching antigen is unknown. Thymic resections from corrective heart surgery supplied the tissue. Those donating were healthy Finnish infants in corrective surgery for congenital heart defects. V lost 1 base and J lost 0, with 8 bases in between. The CDR3 covers 15 residues. Germline V gene lookup returns CDR1 SGDLS and CDR2 YYNGEE. This sample stems from a study of human thymus T cells. Here immunoSEQ multiplex PCR was the method, and the copy in TCRdb shows in-frame clones only, minus some. Among around 130,000 clones, about 93% were seen once, and the ten largest hold 0.02% to 0.03%. Study outcomes and limitations: A high degree of thymic repertoire overlap among unrelated individuals was reported in related research. Apparent skewing of V and J gene usage characterized both thymic and blood repertoires.

The sample taken for sequencing was thymus tissue. This chain connects TRBV9 to TRBJ2-1; D remains ambiguous. The clonotype was recovered from a boy under two years old with a congenital heart defect but otherwise immunologically healthy. Here the CDR3 reads CASSVRADSYNEQFF. The CDR3 DNA reads as TGTGCCAGCAGCGTAAGGGCGGACTCCTACAATGAGCAGTTCTTC.